Listed below are T cell receptor beta chains from one sample, sequenced in a study of blood T cells in healthy people across ages. TCRdb redid the calling of the 5' RACE reads with MiXCR, one entry per CDR3 protein. The sample has roughly 1.7 million distinct CDR3 sequences, 30% to 40% seen once. The specimen was blood. The receptors derive from a young woman in good health. CDR3s leave out the opening cysteine and the closing phenylalanine or tryptophan.

CDR3aa	v_gene	j_gene
ASSFSLAGPEQY	TRBV5-5	TRBJ2-7
ASSEDRAANEQF	TRBV2	TRBJ2-1
ASSELDRASPLH	TRBV6-1	TRBJ1-6
ASSLIGQGAGEQY	TRBV27	TRBJ2-5
AFRRGPDSYEQY	TRBV5-1	TRBJ2-7
SVAGGVTEAF	TRBV20-1	TRBJ1-1
SARDSLSGSSIQY	TRBV20-1	TRBJ2-4
ASSKSGRFHEQY	TRBV5-1	TRBJ2-7
SVEDGGRGLYEQY	TRBV29-1	TRBJ2-7
ASTPGGGWDIQY	TRBV28	.
ASSKMSSTDTQY	TRBV6-5	TRBJ2-3
ASSKQGVRDEKLF	TRBV5-1	TRBJ1-4
ASSLGRVEQY	TRBV12-3/TRBV12-4	TRBJ2-7
ASSQSGTGGSYEQY	TRBV4-1	TRBJ2-7
ASSQAGGLAGGNTDTQY	TRBV4-2	TRBJ2-3
ASRGLASTDTQY	TRBV3-1	TRBJ2-3
SGTSGPPDTQY	TRBV20-1	TRBJ2-3
AWSSGTGDYNEQF	TRBV30	TRBJ2-1
ASSRRARGNTEAF	TRBV19	TRBJ1-1
SARPGQLGEQY	TRBV20-1	TRBJ2-7
SARDPDPRGNTGELF	TRBV20-1	TRBJ2-2
ASSVVGTGGSREQF	TRBV9	TRBJ2-1
ASRTSASGNYEQY	TRBV28	TRBJ2-7
ASSYGGAEILSYEQY	TRBV6-2/TRBV6-3	TRBJ2-7
ASSGSSGINTDTQY	TRBV2	TRBJ2-3
ASSPTWGREAYNEQF	TRBV7-9	TRBJ2-1
ASSQLQGASQY	TRBV4-1	TRBJ2-7
ATSRVLGADTQY	TRBV15	TRBJ2-3
SVSPQGNEQF	TRBV29-1	TRBJ2-1
ASSVHSAGGQETQY	TRBV7-2	TRBJ2-5
ASSKVETPDSSYEQY	TRBV21-1	TRBJ2-7
ASSFGLAGAEQY	TRBV13	TRBJ2-7
ASGWHEQF	TRBV12-3/TRBV12-4	TRBJ2-1
ASSLGGAYSIAGNEQF	TRBV11-2	TRBJ2-1
ASSGEIGTMNIQY	TRBV7-3	TRBJ2-4
ASSPGMNTEAF	TRBV18	TRBJ1-1
ASSLDGSGTGELF	TRBV11-3	TRBJ2-2
ASSRTIAGGTDTQY	TRBV4-1	TRBJ2-3
ASSPGDNYNEQF	TRBV6-2/TRBV6-3	TRBJ2-1
ASSPSGGMETQY	TRBV5-4	TRBJ2-5
ASSLGVTGPEQF	TRBV13	TRBJ2-1
ASSPPTSGGARVWEQF	TRBV27	TRBJ2-1
SAPVGTSYEQY	TRBV20-1	TRBJ2-7
SVDPGVVEGYT	TRBV29-1	TRBJ1-2
SAREREPPYEQY	TRBV20-1	TRBJ2-7
TSSRGVTGVNEQY	TRBV27	TRBJ2-7
ASSPRRLANTNEQF	TRBV4-1	TRBJ2-1
ASSEGGTQY	TRBV5-6	.
ASSFSAPYEQY	TRBV7-9	TRBJ2-7
SARDYRGFTDTQY	TRBV20-1	TRBJ2-3